Described below is a single TCR beta chain sequence and its context. Trimming removed 7 bases from V and 3 bases from J; junction bases left unmatched: 15. The CDR3 totals 18 residues. CDR1 and CDR2 from the germline V gene are WNHNN and SYGVQD (reference sequence). Sequencing was performed with immunoSEQ multiplex PCR; in TCRdb, only in-frame clones are kept and a portion is missing. The sample has 330,000 or so clones; 90% are singletons. This specimen belongs to a study of Ad26.COV2.S vaccination and SARS-CoV-2 variants. Treatment specified: some 20 received Ad26.COV2.S at low or high dose, single or two shots; 5 received placebo; per-sample allocation not given. Samples were taken on day 63 after the first vaccine or placebo injection.

Sequencing was performed on peripheral blood, taken in a trial of Ad26.COV2.S vaccine versus placebo. This rearrangement joins TRBV10-1 to TRBJ2-1, with 10 bases that match TRBD1. The source is a person aged 18-60 years who received the Ad26.COV2.S COVID-19 vaccine or a placebo. The CDR3 DNA sequence: TGCGCCAGCACCCGGGACAGGGGAAAGACATCCCTCTACAATGAGCAGTTCTTC. The encoded protein is CASTRDRGKTSLYNEQFF.